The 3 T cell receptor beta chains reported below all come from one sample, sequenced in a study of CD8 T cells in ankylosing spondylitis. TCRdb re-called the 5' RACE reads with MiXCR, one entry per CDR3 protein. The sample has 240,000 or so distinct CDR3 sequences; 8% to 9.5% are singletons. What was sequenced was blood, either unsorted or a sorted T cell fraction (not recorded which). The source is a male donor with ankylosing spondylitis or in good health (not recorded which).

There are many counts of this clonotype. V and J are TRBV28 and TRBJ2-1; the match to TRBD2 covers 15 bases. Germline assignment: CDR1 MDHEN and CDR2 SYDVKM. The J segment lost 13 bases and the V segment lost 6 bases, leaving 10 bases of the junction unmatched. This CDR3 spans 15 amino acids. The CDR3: CASSLSGTSGRYQFF. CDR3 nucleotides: TGTGCCAGCAGCCTATCCGGGACTAGCGGGAGGTATCAGTTCTTC.

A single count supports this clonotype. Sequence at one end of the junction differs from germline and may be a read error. CDR3 DNA sequence: TGTGCCAACAGCCAAGAGGGGTGGACTGAAGCTTTCTTT. Translating it yields CANSQEGWTEAFF. The V and J genes are TRBV14 and TRBJ1-1; weak D call: TRBD1 (5 bases). This CDR3 spans 13 amino acids. The V gene's germline CDR1 is SGHDN and CDR2 FVKESK.

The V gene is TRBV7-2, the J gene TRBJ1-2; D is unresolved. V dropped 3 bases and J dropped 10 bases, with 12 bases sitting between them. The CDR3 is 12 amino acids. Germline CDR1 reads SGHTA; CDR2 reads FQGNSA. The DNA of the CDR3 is TGTGCCAGCAGCTTGCGGACCCTCCCCTACACCTTC. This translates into CASSLRTLPYTF.